This entry lists 23 T cell receptor beta chains sequenced from one sample in a study of OX40 agonist ivuxolimab in advanced cancers. Some clones are missing from TCRdb's copy, which holds only in-frame ones; the method was immunoSEQ multiplex PCR. The sample has over 70,000 clones, approximately 87% seen once. The sample here was CD4+ or CD8+ T cells sorted from blood, taken in a trial of the OX40 agonist ivuxolimab. These TCRs come from an adult with an advanced solid tumor such as melanoma, head and neck, liver or kidney cancer.

The chain carries TRBV18 and TRBJ1-5; D gene ambiguous. The CDR3 runs to 15 residues. V lost 5 bases, J lost 0 bases, and 11 bases lay in between. Germline V gene data show CDR1 as KGHSH and CDR2 as LQKENI. The CDR3 is CASSFVKDSNQPQHF. The CDR3 region has the DNA TGTGCCAGCTCATTCGTAAAGGATAGCAATCAGCCCCAGCATTTT.

The chain carries TRBV5-4 and TRBJ1-2, with D tentatively TRBD1 (5 bases). Germline values: CDR1 SGHNT, CDR2 YYREEE (reference sequence). This CDR3 region has 14 residues. V was trimmed by 5 bases and J by 3 bases, leaving 14 bases between them. CDR3 DNA sequence: TGTGCCAGCAGGTTTAGGGGAGGCGACTATGGCTACACCTTC. Encoded protein: CASRFRGGDYGYTF.

V gene TRBV6-5 combines with J gene TRBJ2-1; D is possibly TRBD2 (5 bases). V lost 4 bases to trimming and J lost 7 bases, with 14 bases between them. The germline V gene encodes CDR1 MNHEY and CDR2 SVGAGI. There are 14 residues in the CDR3. The CDR3 protein is CASSSPTRGNEQFF. The CDR3 DNA sequence: TGTGCCAGCAGTTCCCCGACTCGGGGTAATGAGCAGTTCTTC.

This clone was seen once. This sequence joins TRBV6-5 and TRBJ2-3; 7 bases agree with TRBD2. V dropped 6 bases and J dropped 2; count of bases not matched to a gene: 5. The CDR3 loop spans 14 amino acids. Germline V gene data show CDR1 as MNHEY and CDR2 as SVGAGI. This CDR3 is CASRSSGTTDTQYF. CDR3 coding DNA: TGTGCCAGCAGGTCGAGCGGGACCACAGATACGCAGTATTTT.

This clone has only a few counts. The rearrangement joins TRBV7-8 to TRBJ1-4, with D possibly matching TRBD1 (6 bases). The V end lost 4 bases, the J end lost 0 bases, and 9 bases lay between the germline ends. The V gene's germline CDR1 is SGHVS and CDR2 FQNEAQ. This CDR3 comprises 15 residues. The CDR3 DNA reads as TGTGCCAGCAGCTCTCGACAGGCAACTAATGAAAAACTGTTTTTT. Amino acids: CASSSRQATNEKLFF.

This sequence joins TRBV7-9 and TRBJ2-5, with 9 bases aligning to TRBD1. CDR1 is SEHNR, CDR2 FQNEAQ, per germline (reference sequence). The V segment lost 5 bases and the J segment 1 base; nucleotides outside the gene matches: 11. The CDR3 has 17 residues. CDR3 sequence: CASSARPGTGTQETQYF. The CDR3 nucleotides are TGTGCCAGCAGCGCCCGTCCCGGGACAGGGACCCAAGAGACCCAGTACTTC.

The chain is built from TRBV5-1 and TRBJ2-1; D may be TRBD1 (6 bases). Germline-derived CDR1 and CDR2 are SGHRS and YFSETQ. The CDR3 consists of 14 residues. The V end was cut by 4 bases, the J end by 5 bases, with 13 bases between. CDR3 DNA: TGCGCCAGCAGCGGTCTGACAGGAAACAATGAGCAGTTCTTC. Its translation is CASSGLTGNNEQFF.

The chain has TRBV18 and TRBJ2-5; 9 positions agree with TRBD1. The CDR3 has 14 residues. CDR1 and CDR2 (germline): KGHSH, LQKENI. With 4 bases clipped from V and 4 bases from J, the junction kept 4 bases outside the gene matches. In DNA form, the CDR3 reads TGTGCCAGCTCACTGGTGACAGGGGGAGAGACCCAGTACTTC. This sequence encodes CASSLVTGGETQYF.

This sequence joins TRBV6-1 and TRBJ1-5; D unresolved. CDR1 and CDR2 from the germline V gene are MNHNS and SASEGT. The CDR3 runs to 11 residues. Trimming shortened V by 1 base and J by 6 bases, and 1 base separated the two germline ends. The CDR3 here is CASSEVQPQHF. Written as DNA, the CDR3 is TGTGCCAGCAGTGAAGTTCAGCCCCAGCATTTT.

The CDR3 is CASSPAWSPLEAFF. The CDR3 DNA follows: TGTGCCAGCAGTCCCGCGTGGAGTCCCTTAGAGGCTTTCTTT. This rearrangement joins TRBV14 to TRBJ1-1; D is undetermined. CDR3 length: 14 residues. Looked up from germline, CDR1 is SGHDN and CDR2 is FVKESK. Between the trimmed V and J ends, which lost 6 bases and 11 bases, there was a span of 22 bases. Using reference TRBV14 and TRBJ1-1 for the parts outside the CDR3, the full variable domain is EAGVTQFPSHSVIEKGQTVTLRCDPISGHDNLYWYRRVMGKEIKFLLHFVKESKQDESGMPNNRFLAERTGGTYSTLKVQPAELEDSGVYFCASSPAWSPLEAFFGQGTRLTVV.

This chain links TRBV5-1 with TRBJ2-1; 9 positions match TRBD1. Germline V gives CDR1 SGHRS, CDR2 YFSETQ. J gave up 10 bases and V 5 bases, and 13 bases lay outside the gene matches. This CDR3 has 15 amino acids. The CDR3 DNA sequence: TGCGCCAGCAGTCCTGTCCCGGGACAGGGTAGAGAGCAGTTCTTC. Residues: CASSPVPGQGREQFF.

V gene TRBV21-1 combines with J gene TRBJ2-7; the table's D call of TRBD2 was not tested on the DNA. TRBV21-1 is described as a pseudogene. This CDR3 has 16 residues. This CDR3 reads CASSNPTTSGRKEQYF. The CDR3 DNA follows: TGTGCCAGCAGCAACCCCACGACTAGCGGGAGGAAGGAGCAGTACTTC.

The genes are TRBV7-8 and TRBJ2-1, with TRBD2 as a possible D gene (6 bases). Trimming stripped 3 bases from V and 6 bases from J, with 15 bases between. This CDR3 comprises 15 residues. Germline lookup yields CDR1 SGHVS and CDR2 FQNEAQ. CDR3 loop: CASSLGGAGGNEQFF. The CDR3, as DNA: TGTGCCAGCAGCTTGGGCGGGGCCGGCGGCAATGAGCAGTTCTTC.

This clone came up a few times. V and J are TRBV19 and TRBJ2-1; TRBD1 is a possible D gene (6 bases). CDR1 is LNHDA and CDR2 is SQIVND in the germline V gene (reference sequence). This CDR3 is built from 18 residues. With 6 bases removed from V and 1 base from J, the gap between germline ends came to 22 bases. CDR3 loop: CASSPGQITRTSYNEQFF. The CDR3 DNA sequence: TGTGCCAGTAGCCCGGGACAAATAACAAGAACTTCCTACAATGAGCAGTTCTTC.

This chain's CDR3 is CASSLVSGQETQYF. The CDR3 nucleotides read TGTGCCAGCAGCCTGGTTAGCGGACAAGAGACCCAGTACTTC. The chain couples TRBV7-9 to TRBJ2-5, with D possibly being TRBD2 (6 bases). Looked up from germline, CDR1 is SEHNR and CDR2 is FQNEAQ (reference sequence). Trimming took off 5 bases at V and 2 bases at J, with 12 bases between the two ends. CDR3 size: 14 residues.

V is TRBV27 and J is TRBJ2-1; D may be TRBD1 or TRBD2 (6 bases each). The CDR3 contains 16 residues. V was cut by 1 base and J by 4 bases, with 14 bases left in between. The germline gives CDR1 MNHEY, CDR2 SMNVEV (reference sequence). DNA of the CDR3: TGTGCCAGCAGTTTATGGGGGCGGGGCGATTACAATGAGCAGTTCTTC. Encoded protein: CASSLWGRGDYNEQFF.

This clone was seen a few times. This chain uses TRBV10-2 with TRBJ2-5; a possible D gene is TRBD1 (6 bases). The CDR3 runs to 13 residues. Trimming removed 3 bases from V and 2 bases from J, with 7 bases in between. Germline V gene lookup returns CDR1 WSHSY and CDR2 SAAADI. The CDR3, as DNA: TGCGCCAGCAGTGATGGGACACAAGAGACCCAGTACTTC. The encoded protein is CASSDGTQETQYF.

The CDR3 region has the DNA TGCGCCAGCAGCAGAACAGGGGCTCCCACAGATACGCAGTATTTT. This sequence encodes CASSRTGAPTDTQYF. The chain has TRBV4-1 and TRBJ2-3, with 7 bases identical to TRBD1. Germline trimming cut 5 bases from V and 2 bases from J; bases unmatched to any gene: 7. Looked up from germline, CDR1 is MGHRA and CDR2 is YSYEKL. This CDR3 has 15 residues.

V and J are TRBV11-3 and TRBJ2-3, with a tentative D call TRBD2 (5 bases). The CDR3 is 17 amino acids. Per the germline V gene, CDR1 is SGHNT and CDR2 is YENEEA. The V end was cut by 5 bases, the J end by 0 bases, with 18 bases between. CDR3 in amino acids: CASSPSGIKLSTDTQYF. Written as DNA, the CDR3 is TGTGCCAGCAGCCCCTCCGGGATTAAACTTAGCACAGATACGCAGTATTTT.

The chain is built from TRBV6-6 and TRBJ1-3; the D is unclear. The CDR3 runs to 15 residues. Germline V lookup: CDR1 MNHNY, CDR2 SVGAGI (reference sequence). Trimming took 2 bases from V and 0 from J, leaving 8 bases between them. The CDR3 region has the DNA TGTGCCAGCAGTTACAGTTTTAGCTCTGGAAACACCATATATTTT. It translates to CASSYSFSSGNTIYF.

J is TRBJ2-4 and V is TRBV14; the D is unclear. This CDR3 comprises 16 residues. V dropped 4 bases and J dropped 0 bases, with 13 bases sitting between them. CDR1 SGHDN and CDR2 FVKESK come from the germline V gene. The CDR3 protein is CASSRLDGLAKNIQYF. The CDR3 DNA follows: TGTGCCAGCAGCCGCCTTGACGGTTTAGCCAAAAACATTCAGTACTTC.

This chain connects TRBV7-6 to TRBJ2-7; 8 bases line up with TRBD2. V shed 4 bases and J 4 bases; nucleotides not matched to a gene: 6. The CDR3 is made up of 14 amino acids. CDR1 and CDR2 from the germline V gene are SGHVS and FNYEAQ. CDR3 coding DNA: TGTGCCAGCAGCTCGGGACTAGAAGGATACGAGCAGTACTTC. Residues: CASSSGLEGYEQYF.

V and J are TRBV27 and TRBJ1-1; 7 bases match TRBD1. The CDR3 is 15 residues long. CDR1 MNHEY and CDR2 SMNVEV come from the germline V gene (reference sequence). V trimming: 1 base; J trimming: 1 base; junction bases outside the gene matches: 3. CDR3 coding DNA: TGTGCCAGCAGTTTATGGGGACAGCCGAACACTGAAGCTTTCTTT. Translating it yields CASSLWGQPNTEAFF.